The 22 T cell receptor beta chains reported below all come from one sample, sequenced in a study of molecular identifiers for immune sequencing clone quantification. Each CDR3 protein gets one entry after TCRdb re-called the PCR reads with MiXCR. The sample consists of 600,000 to 650,000 distinct CDR3 sequences, about 20% of them appearing once. The sequencing sample was made of naive CD8+ T cells from blood, with Jurkat cell RNA spiked in. Subset in this sample: FACS-sorted CD8+CD4-CCR7+CD45RA+ naive T cells. The receptors shown here come from a human donor in good health. Some libraries in this study had Jurkat cell RNA spiked in.

This clonotype was observed many times. The chain is built from TRBV20-1 and TRBJ2-7; tentative D call: TRBD1 (5 bases). Between the trimmed V and J ends, which lost 6 bases and 3 bases, there was a span of 9 bases. In germline, CDR1 is DFQATT, CDR2 SNEGSKA (reference sequence). The length of the CDR3 is 11 residues. The CDR3 DNA reads as TGCAGTGCGCCGACAGACTACGAGCAGTACTTC. Its translation is CSAPTDYEQYF.

Remarks on this clonotype: One junction end disagrees with the germline gene, perhaps due to a read error. The J gene is TRBJ2-5, the V gene TRBV12-3 or TRBV12-4; possibly TRBD1 for D (5 bases). The CDR3 has 18 residues. In nucleotides, the CDR3 is TGTGCCAGCGGTTTTTTTGGACAAGGGCCCACGTACCAAGAGACCCAGTACTTC. Translated: CASGFFGQGPTYQETQYF.

This chain uses TRBV9 with TRBJ2-1; D perhaps matches TRBD1 (5 bases). The CDR3 spans 12 residues. Germline V gives CDR1 SGDLS, CDR2 YYNGEE. The V and J ends lost 4 bases and 9 bases respectively, with 11 bases between them. CDR3 residues: CASSFRQSEQFF. The CDR3 DNA follows: TGTGCCAGCAGCTTCAGACAGTCTGAGCAGTTCTTC.

This clonotype was seen a few times. This may stem from a read error, because a much larger clone lies one nucleotide away. CDR3 in amino acids: CSASGADPCEQYF. The DNA of the CDR3 is TGCAGTGCTAGTGGGGCGGATCCCTGCGAGCAGTACTTC. The rearrangement links TRBV20-1 to TRBJ2-7; maybe TRBD1 (5 bases). The V end lost 3 bases, the J end lost 6 bases, and 15 bases lay between the germline ends. The CDR3 consists of 13 residues. The germline V gene has CDR1 DFQATT and CDR2 SNEGSKA (reference sequence).

The table lists this clonotype with a few counts. This sequence joins TRBV30 and TRBJ2-5, with D uncertain. The CDR3 totals 12 residues. V lost 0 bases and J 1 base, leaving 3 bases between the germline ends. Germline lookup yields CDR1 GTSNPN and CDR2 SVGIG (reference sequence). The CDR3 DNA sequence: TGTGCCTGGAGTGTACGCCAAGAGACCCAGTACTTC. Its protein is CAWSVRQETQYF.

This rearrangement joins TRBV20-1 to TRBJ2-5; 9 bases align to TRBD1. The CDR3 covers 14 residues. Germline V gene sequence: CDR1 DFQATT, CDR2 SNEGSKA (reference sequence). Unmatched junction bases numbered 5, after V lost 5 bases and J lost 1 base. The CDR3 DNA is TGCAGTGCTGAGGACAGGGGCCTCCAAGAGACCCAGTACTTC. This codes for CSAEDRGLQETQYF.

This clonotype was seen a few times. The rearrangement links TRBV20-1 to TRBJ1-1; possible D gene TRBD1, 5 bases. Trimming took 1 base from V and 4 from J, leaving 10 bases between them. The CDR3 consists of 13 residues. From germline, CDR1 is DFQATT and CDR2 SNEGSKA (reference sequence). This chain's CDR3 is CSARVGDRTEAFF. The CDR3, as DNA: TGCAGTGCTAGAGTGGGGGATCGCACTGAAGCTTTCTTT.

This clonotype was recorded at least ten times. V usage is TRBV28 and J usage is TRBJ1-5; tentatively, D is TRBD1 (5 bases). V shed 7 bases and J shed 5 bases, with 15 bases lying between them. Per the germline V gene, CDR1 is MDHEN and CDR2 is SYDVKM. The CDR3 is 14 amino acids. The CDR3 sequence: CASTPTGRYQPQHF. CDR3 DNA: TGTGCCAGCACCCCAACAGGAAGATATCAGCCCCAGCATTTT.

This clonotype showed up just a few times. This chain joins TRBV19 and TRBJ1-5, with D unclear. The CDR3 is 13 amino acids. The V and J ends lost 7 bases and 2 bases respectively, with 9 bases between them. Germline CDR1 LNHDA, CDR2 SQIVND (reference sequence). CDR3 region: CASNHGGNQPQHF. The CDR3 DNA follows: TGTGCCAGTAACCACGGTGGCAATCAGCCCCAGCATTTT.

A remark on this clonotype: This may stem from a read error, because a much larger clone lies one nucleotide away. The missing conserved phenylalanine or tryptophan at the end of this CDR3 makes a read error likely. V is TRBV27 and J is TRBJ2-7, with a weak D call TRBD1 (6 bases). This CDR3 is 15 amino acids long. The V gene's germline CDR1 is MNHEY and CDR2 SMNVEV (reference sequence). V was pared by 0 bases and J by 0 bases, with 9 bases between. CDR3 sequence (DNA): TGTGCCAGCAGTTTATCGGGGGACATCTCCTACGAGCAGTACCTC. Its protein is CASSLSGDISYEQYL.

This chain connects TRBV9 to TRBJ2-7; 11 positions match TRBD2. The CDR3 loop spans 16 amino acids. V lost 3 bases to trimming and J lost 6 bases; unmatched junction nucleotides: 11. Germline V CDR1 and CDR2: SGDLS, YYNGEE. The CDR3 nucleotides are TGTGCCAGCAGCGAGGGAATAGCGGGGGGGTTCTCCGAGCAGTACTTC. It codes for CASSEGIAGGFSEQYF.

Comment on this clonotype: A read error may be the cause here, since a much bigger clone is one base away. The chain has TRBV28 and TRBJ1-2, with 9 bases that match TRBD1. V lost 5 bases and J lost 3; bases outside the gene matches: 7. Germline V gene data show CDR1 as MDHEN and CDR2 as SYDVKM. This CDR3 has 15 amino acids. CDR3 sequence (DNA): TGTGCCAGCAGTCCCACGACAGGGGGACACTATGGCTACACCTTC. This translates into CASSPTTGGHYGYTF.

This clonotype was detected ten times or more. The chain links TRBV20-1 to TRBJ2-7, with a tentative D call TRBD1 (6 bases). This CDR3 contains 13 residues. Per the germline V gene, CDR1 is DFQATT and CDR2 is SNEGSKA (reference sequence). CDR3 coding DNA: TGCCCCCCCCTACAGGGAAAGTTCTACGAGCAGTACTTC. This encodes CPPLQGKFYEQYF.

This clonotype showed up many times. The V call is TRBV6-5, the J call TRBJ1-2; 8 nucleotides agree with TRBD1. J lost 4 bases, V lost 2 bases, and 21 bases had no gene match. The germline CDR1 and CDR2 sequences are MNHEY and SVGAGI. This CDR3 is 20 amino acids long. DNA of the CDR3: TGTGCCAGCAGTTACCTTAACCGTCCCGTCGCACAGGGGGTCGGCTATGGCTACACCTTC. Protein: CASSYLNRPVAQGVGYGYTF.

As concerns this clonotype: Mismatch with germline at one junction end may stem from a read error. J is TRBJ2-2 and V is TRBV27, with TRBD1 matching over 8 bases. The CDR3 has 17 amino acids. Germline loops: CDR1 MNHEY, CDR2 SMNVEV (reference sequence). CDR3 amino acids: CAGSLLPTGADTGELFF. The CDR3 DNA reads as TGTGCCGGCAGTCTACTACCGACAGGGGCCGACACCGGGGAGCTGTTTTTT.

DNA for the CDR3: TGTGCCAGCAGCCCCCCGGGGGGGGCCGGGAGGACAGATACGCAGTATTTT. Translating it yields CASSPPGGAGRTDTQYF. The J gene is TRBJ2-3, the V gene TRBV13; 8 nucleotides match TRBD2. The CDR3 extends over 17 amino acids. V was clipped by 5 bases and J by 3 bases; unmatched bases: 13. Germline CDR1 reads PRHDT; CDR2 reads FYEKMQ (reference sequence).

CDR3 sequence: CASRATTNTPYEQYF. In DNA, the CDR3 is TGTGCCAGCAGAGCTACAACGAACACCCCCTACGAGCAGTACTTC. The chain combines TRBV2 with TRBJ2-7, with unresolved D. Trimming took off 6 bases at V and 2 bases at J, with 17 bases between the two ends. This CDR3 region has 15 residues. Per the germline V gene, CDR1 is SNHLY and CDR2 is FYNNEI.

This clonotype was detected a few times. One junction end does not reproduce the germline sequence, and a read error may be involved. The V call is TRBV5-1, the J call TRBJ1-2, with D unclear. This CDR3 contains 16 residues. Germline loops: CDR1 SGHRS, CDR2 YFSETQ. The CDR3 loop is CASSLASTSYNYGYAF. The CDR3 region has the DNA TGCGCCAGCAGCTTGGCGTCAACCAGCTATAACTATGGCTACGCCTTC. Full variable domain (remainder filled in from reference TRBV5-1 and TRBJ1-2): KAGVTQTPRYLIKTRGQQVTLSCSPISGHRSVSWYQQTPGQGLQFLFEYFSETQRNKGNFPGRFSGRQFSNSRSEMNVSTLELGDSALYLCASSLASTSYNYGYAFGSGTRLTVV.

In this sample, this clonotype turned up many times. V and J are TRBV14 and TRBJ2-7; no definite D call. This CDR3 has 14 residues. In germline, CDR1 is SGHDN, CDR2 FVKESK. The V and J ends lost 1 base and 2 bases respectively, with 9 bases between them. The DNA of the CDR3 is TGTGCCAGCAGCCAAGCGCACGGTGCCTACGAGCAGTACTTC. Translation: CASSQAHGAYEQYF.

This clonotype was recorded many times. The V and J genes are TRBV29-1 and TRBJ2-2; TRBD1 agrees at 11 bases. The CDR3 loop spans 15 amino acids. With V trimmed by 6 bases and J by 7 bases, 10 bases remained unmatched. Germline V lookup: CDR1 SQVTM, CDR2 ANQGSEA. CDR3 bases: TGCAGCGTAAAAACCGGACAGGGGGCGGTCGGGGAGCTGTTTTTT. Its translation is CSVKTGQGAVGELFF.

Many counts were recorded for this clonotype. The chain combines TRBV5-1 with TRBJ2-7, with D unresolved. Trimming shortened V by 0 bases and J by 7 bases, and 8 bases separated the two germline ends. The CDR3 extends over 12 amino acids. Germline V lookup: CDR1 SGHRS, CDR2 YFSETQ. The CDR3 DNA sequence: TGCGCCAGCAGCTTGGGACCCCCGGAGCAGTACTTC. Translation: CASSLGPPEQYF.

This chain connects TRBV4-3 to TRBJ2-5, with D perhaps matching TRBD1 or TRBD2 (7 bases each). The CDR3 is 16 amino acids. Germline CDR1 reads LGHNA; CDR2 reads YSLEER. V lost 3 bases, J lost 3 bases, and 17 bases lay in between. The CDR3 reads CASSQAVAGGEETQYF. DNA of the CDR3: TGCGCCAGCAGCCAGGCCGTGGCAGGGGGGGAAGAGACCCAGTACTTC.